The entry that follows covers one T cell receptor (beta chain) sequence. Antigen specificity is unknown. The germline V and J ends were trimmed by 6 bases and 5 bases, with 10 bases remaining between them. The germline gives CDR1 MDHEN, CDR2 SYDVKM. This CDR3 is built from 12 residues. This specimen belongs to a study of T cell repertoires in cytomegalovirus infection. The overall study: CMV infection together with matching HLA type was indicated by public TCR beta signatures. Study observations and caveats: Dominant in the ex vivo response were TCR beta clonotypes restricted by HLA-C and specific for CMV.

Each CDR3 protein gets one entry after TCRdb re-called the reads with MiXCR. The table includes hundreds of thousands of distinct CDR3 sequences, roughly 36% detected once. Sequencing was done on a sample of PBMCs. The source is a human donor in good health (CMV status not recorded). Some clones in this sample may be carry-over from other donors' samples. This chain links TRBV28 with TRBJ1-1; D ambiguous. CDR3 loop: CASRSDATEAFF. CDR3 bases: TGTGCCAGCAGATCAGATGCAACTGAAGCTTTCTTT.